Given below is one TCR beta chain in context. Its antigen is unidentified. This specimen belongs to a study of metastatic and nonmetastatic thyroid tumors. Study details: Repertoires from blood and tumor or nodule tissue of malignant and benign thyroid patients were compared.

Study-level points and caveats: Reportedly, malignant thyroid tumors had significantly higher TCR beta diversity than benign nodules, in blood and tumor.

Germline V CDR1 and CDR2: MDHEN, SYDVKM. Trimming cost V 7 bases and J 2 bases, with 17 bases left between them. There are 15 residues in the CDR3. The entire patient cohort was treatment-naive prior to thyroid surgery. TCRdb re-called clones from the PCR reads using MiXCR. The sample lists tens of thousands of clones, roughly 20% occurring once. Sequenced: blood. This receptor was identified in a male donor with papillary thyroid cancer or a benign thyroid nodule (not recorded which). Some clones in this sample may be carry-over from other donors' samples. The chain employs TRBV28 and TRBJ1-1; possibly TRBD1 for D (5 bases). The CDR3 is CASNNLRVPNTEAFF. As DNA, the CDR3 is TGTGCCAGCAACAACCTCAGGGTCCCTAACACTGAAGCTTTCTTT.